In this sample, the clone carrying this T cell receptor (beta chain) turned up many times. Its cognate antigen is unknown. Before thyroid surgery, none of the patients had received any treatment. The sample belongs to a study of metastatic and nonmetastatic thyroid tumors. Study-wide points: As reported, TCR beta diversity in blood and tumor was significantly higher in malignant thyroid tumors than in benign nodules.

In germline, CDR1 is MNHGY, CDR2 SAAAGT. Between the trimmed V and J ends, which lost 6 bases and 6 bases, there was a span of 21 bases. This CDR3 is built from 16 residues. TCRdb called clones again from the PCR reads with MiXCR. The sample carries approximately 30,000 clones, more than 15% recorded once. This TCR came from a female donor with papillary thyroid cancer or a benign thyroid nodule (not recorded which). Some clones in this sample may be carry-over from other donors' samples. The chain couples TRBV6-8 to TRBJ2-1; D may match TRBD1 or TRBD2 (6 bases each). Sequencing was done on a sample of blood. CDR3 DNA sequence: TGTGCCAGCAGCCTTCTCGGTCGGGGGCGAGGCAATGAGCAGTTCTTC. Protein product: CASSLLGRGRGNEQFF.